One and the same sample provided the 28 T cell receptor beta chains below, sequenced in a study of shared clonotypes between healthy human individuals. It was CD45RO-negative cells, positively selected for CCR7, that made up naive CD8 cells, with terminally differentiated effector memory CD45RA+ cells excluded. Assay: immunoSEQ multiplex PCR; the TCRdb copy retains only in-frame clones and omits some. The profile shows more than 550,000 clones, 92% of them singletons. The material sequenced was naive CD8+ T cells sorted from blood. The origin of the receptors is a man aged 25 to 40 in good health.

The chain links TRBV6-1 to TRBJ2-1, with 10 bases that match TRBD2. This CDR3 has 17 amino acids. Losses at the gene ends were 4 bases for V and 5 bases for J; bases not matched to a gene: 11. CDR1 and CDR2 from the germline V gene are MNHNS and SASEGT. The CDR3, as DNA: TGTGCCAGCAGTGGACCGGGACTAGCGAGATGGGACAATGAGCAGTTCTTC. Translation gives CASSGPGLARWDNEQFF.

The chain recombines TRBV7-2 with TRBJ1-1; TRBD1 matches 8 bases. Germline V gives CDR1 SGHTA, CDR2 FQGNSA. The trim removed 5 bases at V and 0 bases at J, leaving 8 bases unmatched. This CDR3 region has 16 residues. The CDR3 protein is CASSPGTGALNTEAFF. CDR3 in DNA: TGTGCCAGCAGCCCCGGGACAGGAGCCTTGAACACTGAAGCTTTCTTT.

The chain combines TRBV5-6 with TRBJ2-1; perhaps TRBD1 as D (5 bases). Germline-derived CDR1 and CDR2 are SGHDT and YYEEEE. This CDR3 contains 14 residues. Between the trimmed V and J ends, which lost 7 bases and 1 base, there was a span of 12 bases. In DNA form, the CDR3 reads TGTGCCAGCGGTGACAGTCCGTCCTACAATGAGCAGTTCTTC. Its protein is CASGDSPSYNEQFF.

This clone was counted between two and nine times. V is TRBV6-1 and J is TRBJ2-7; unclear D gene. This CDR3 region has 13 residues. V shed 5 bases and J shed 7 bases, with 15 bases lying between them. Germline-derived CDR1 and CDR2 are MNHNS and SASEGT. CDR3 DNA: TGTGCCAGCAGTCCCGGACGGCACGGAGAGCAGTACTTC. It yields the protein CASSPGRHGEQYF.

CDR3 coding DNA: TGTGCCAGCAGGCTACTAGCGGGTTTGGATGAGCAGTTCTTC. It encodes CASRLLAGLDEQFF. The V gene is TRBV6-1, the J gene TRBJ2-1; TRBD2 matches 9 bases. The junction had 8 bases not matched to a gene; V was cut back by 6 bases and J by 8 bases. This CDR3 region has 14 residues. Germline CDR1 reads MNHNS; CDR2 reads SASEGT.

V gene TRBV27 combines with J gene TRBJ2-7; either TRBD1 or TRBD2 may fit D (6 bases each). This CDR3 has 11 amino acids. Germline assignment: CDR1 MNHEY and CDR2 SMNVEV (reference sequence). V was cut by 7 bases and J by 6 bases, with 10 bases left in between. CDR3 sequence (DNA): TGTGCCAGCAAGGGGGGCCGCGAGCAGTACTTC. As protein: CASKGGREQYF.

The chain carries TRBV10-3 and TRBJ2-7; 11 bases align to TRBD2. The CDR3 is made up of 14 amino acids. The ends lost 2 bases at V and 6 bases at J; junction bases unmatched: 3. Per the germline V gene, CDR1 is ENHRY and CDR2 is SYGVKD. The CDR3 DNA reads as TGTGCCATCAGTGAGCGGACTAGCGGGCGCGAGCAGTACTTC. Protein product: CAISERTSGREQYF.

This chain links TRBV28 with TRBJ2-1, with 8 positions matching TRBD2. With 6 bases clipped from V and 8 bases from J, the junction kept 12 bases outside the gene matches. The CDR3 spans 15 residues. Germline values: CDR1 MDHEN, CDR2 SYDVKM. CDR3 DNA: TGTGCCAGCAGCCTCCGCGCCAGCGGGAGCTATGAGCAGTTCTTC. Translation: CASSLRASGSYEQFF.

This clone has just one count. CDR3 sequence (DNA): TGTGCCAGCAGTTCGAGTTGGGGGGGCTCCTACGAGCAGTACTTC. Translating gives CASSSSWGGSYEQYF. The gene calls are TRBV6-5 and TRBJ2-7; 7 bases are shared with TRBD2. The germline V gene encodes CDR1 MNHEY and CDR2 SVGAGI. The V and J ends lost 4 bases and 0 bases, in that order; junction bases with no gene match: 6. CDR3 length equals 15 residues.

The CDR3 loop reads CASSKGHLGEKLFF. DNA for the CDR3: TGTGCCAGCAGTAAGGGACATTTAGGTGAAAAACTGTTTTTT. J is TRBJ1-4 and V is TRBV27; tentative D call: TRBD1 (6 bases). Per the germline V gene, CDR1 is MNHEY and CDR2 is SMNVEV (reference sequence). This CDR3 is 14 amino acids long. The V gene lost 5 bases and the J gene lost 7 bases, with 14 bases spanning the gap.

This chain uses TRBV29-1 with TRBJ2-1; 7 positions agree with TRBD1. Germline CDR1 and CDR2: SQVTM and ANQGSEA. This CDR3 comprises 15 residues. Trimming removed 2 bases from V and 5 bases from J; junction bases left unmatched: 9. This chain's CDR3 is CSVEKLGTEDNEQFF. The CDR3 nucleotides are TGCAGCGTTGAAAAGTTAGGGACAGAGGACAATGAGCAGTTCTTC.

This clone appeared once. Distinct nucleotide sequences in the sample also encode this CDR3. V usage is TRBV6-5 and J usage is TRBJ1-5; possibly TRBD1 for D (6 bases). The CDR3 has 15 residues. The ends were cut back, 6 bases at V and 0 bases at J, with 12 bases in the middle. Germline lookup yields CDR1 MNHEY and CDR2 SVGAGI. The CDR3 DNA is TGTGCCAGCAGCCCTGGACAGTATAGCAATCAGCCCCAGCATTTT. It encodes CASSPGQYSNQPQHF.

V gene TRBV7-9 combines with J gene TRBJ1-1, with unresolved D. Germline-derived CDR1 and CDR2 are SEHNR and FQNEAQ (reference sequence). There are 15 residues in the CDR3. V dropped 2 bases and J dropped 1 base, with 11 bases sitting between them. This CDR3 is CASSLRGQQNTEAFF. The CDR3 DNA is TGTGCCAGCAGCTTAAGAGGGCAGCAGAACACTGAAGCTTTCTTT.

The V and J genes are TRBV9 and TRBJ2-5; D might be TRBD2 (6 bases). Trimming left V 2 bases short and J 3 bases short, with 11 bases between. The CDR3 consists of 14 residues. Germline loops: CDR1 SGDLS, CDR2 YYNGEE. CDR3 protein: CASSVSGSEETQYF. The DNA for the CDR3 is TGTGCCAGCAGCGTTTCCGGGAGTGAAGAGACCCAGTACTTC. The full variable domain, with the rest looked up from reference TRBV9 and TRBJ2-5, is DSGVTQTPKHLITATGQRVTLRCSPRSGDLSVYWYQQSLDQGLQFLIQYYNGEERAKGNILERFSAQQFPDLHSELNLSSLELGDSALYFCASSVSGSEETQYFGPGTRLLVL.

The chain carries TRBV7-3 and TRBJ2-7, with 8 positions matching TRBD1. The CDR3 covers 15 residues. V shed 5 bases, J shed 4 bases, and the junction held 10 bases outside the gene matches. The germline CDR1 and CDR2 sequences are SGHTA and FQGTGA. CDR3 region: CASSPYPGGEYEQYF. The CDR3 DNA reads TGTGCCAGCAGCCCTTACCCAGGGGGCGAATACGAGCAGTACTTC.

The V gene is TRBV18, the J gene TRBJ2-3, with 13 positions matching TRBD2. CDR3 length: 18 residues. From germline, CDR1 is KGHSH and CDR2 LQKENI. V lost 5 bases, J lost 3 bases, and 11 bases stayed unmatched. The CDR3 sequence: CASSRTSGSYLSTDTQYF. CDR3 nucleotides: TGTGCCAGCTCAAGGACTAGCGGGAGTTATCTCAGTACAGATACGCAGTATTTT.

This clone came up once. The chain carries TRBV6-1 and TRBJ2-5; 12 positions match TRBD2. The CDR3 sequence is 16 residues long. Trimming cost V 4 bases and J 5 bases; bases outside gene matches: 8. Per germline, CDR1 MNHNS and CDR2 SASEGT. The CDR3 spells CASSGTSGTGGETQYF. For the CDR3, the DNA is TGTGCCAGCAGTGGGACTAGCGGGACCGGGGGGGAGACCCAGTACTTC.

This chain links TRBV4-2 with TRBJ2-7; D is perhaps TRBD1 (6 bases). Trimming removed 0 bases from V and 4 bases from J, with 10 bases in between. The CDR3 has 14 residues. Germline loops: CDR1 LGHNA, CDR2 YNFKEQ. CDR3 in DNA: TGTGCCAGCAGCCAAGAAAACAGGGCTTACGAGCAGTACTTC. As protein: CASSQENRAYEQYF.

The CDR3 DNA sequence: TGTGCCAGCAGCTTAGCGGAGAGCTCCTACAATGAGCAGTTCTTC. Translation: CASSLAESSYNEQFF. V gene TRBV7-6 combines with J gene TRBJ2-1; D is uncertain. Germline values: CDR1 SGHVS, CDR2 FNYEAQ. The CDR3 length is 15 residues. Deletions cut 0 bases from V and 0 bases from J, with 6 bases between.

V gene TRBV10-3 combines with J gene TRBJ1-2; D possibly corresponds to TRBD1 (5 bases). CDR3 size: 15 residues. V was trimmed by 0 bases and J by 8 bases, leaving 16 bases between them. Per germline, CDR1 ENHRY and CDR2 SYGVKD. Here the CDR3 reads CAISESSAGWYGYTF. CDR3 DNA: TGTGCCATCAGTGAGTCCTCGGCAGGGTGGTACGGCTACACCTTC.

The J gene is TRBJ2-1, the V gene TRBV11-2; D is unresolved. This CDR3 has 13 amino acids. The V gene lost 2 bases and the J gene lost 6 bases, with 8 bases spanning the gap. CDR1 is SGHAT, CDR2 FQNNGV, per germline. The CDR3 sequence: CASSLTGINEQFF. The CDR3 coding sequence is TGTGCCAGCAGCTTAACTGGGATCAATGAGCAGTTCTTC.

This chain joins TRBV5-6 and TRBJ1-1; TRBD1 aligns across 8 bases. V trimming: 5 bases; J trimming: 3 bases; junction bases outside the gene matches: 3. The CDR3 is made up of 13 amino acids. Germline values: CDR1 SGHDT, CDR2 YYEEEE. In DNA form, the CDR3 reads TGTGCCAGCAGGAAGACAGGGGACACTGAAGCTTTCTTT. It specifies CASRKTGDTEAFF.

J is TRBJ2-5 and V is TRBV10-3; no reliable D call. The CDR3 has 12 residues. CDR1 and CDR2 from the germline V gene are ENHRY and SYGVKD. The ends were cut back, 3 bases at V and 4 bases at J, with 6 bases in the middle. For the CDR3, the DNA is TGTGCCATCAGTGATATCGGAGAGACCCAGTACTTC. Translating it yields CAISDIGETQYF.

The gene calls are TRBV5-8 and TRBJ2-1; 16 bases are shared with TRBD2. The CDR3 totals 19 residues. The V and J ends lost 4 bases and 0 bases, in that order; junction bases with no gene match: 7. CDR1 is SGHTS and CDR2 is YDEGEE in the germline V gene. The DNA of the CDR3 is TGTGCCAGCAGCAGGGGACTAGCGGGAGGGCCGAGCTCCTACAATGAGCAGTTCTTC. Translating it yields CASSRGLAGGPSSYNEQFF.

The CDR3 DNA follows: TGTGCCAGCAGCTTATGGACCGGGGAGCTGTTTTTT. The encoded protein is CASSLWTGELFF. The chain recombines TRBV11-2 with TRBJ2-2; D remains unclear. This CDR3 region has 12 residues. The germline V gene has CDR1 SGHAT and CDR2 FQNNGV. Trimming took 2 bases from V and 5 from J, leaving 3 bases between them.

The chain uses TRBV29-1 and TRBJ2-1, with TRBD1 as a possible D gene (5 bases). The CDR3 is 13 residues long. V shed 8 bases and J shed 7 bases, with 18 bases lying between them. CDR1 is SQVTM and CDR2 is ANQGSEA in the germline V gene. The CDR3 DNA sequence: TGCAGCTGGGGCCACGCTAGTCGGAATGAGCAGTTCTTC. Residues: CSWGHASRNEQFF.

The chain employs TRBV7-9 and TRBJ2-5; 7 bases map to TRBD2. Germline trimming cut 7 bases from V and 3 bases from J; bases unmatched to any gene: 5. This CDR3 has 13 amino acids. Looked up from germline, CDR1 is SEHNR and CDR2 is FQNEAQ (reference sequence). This CDR3 is CASISGNEETQYF. The CDR3 DNA reads TGTGCCAGCATCAGCGGGAACGAAGAGACCCAGTACTTC.

The chain couples TRBV7-9 to TRBJ2-1, with D maybe TRBD1 (5 bases). Germline-derived CDR1 and CDR2 are SEHNR and FQNEAQ (reference sequence). This CDR3 region has 15 residues. The V gene lost 5 bases and the J gene lost 0 bases, with 11 bases spanning the gap. CDR3 loop: CASSPTEISYNEQFF. The CDR3 nucleotides read TGTGCCAGCAGCCCGACAGAGATCTCCTACAATGAGCAGTTCTTC.